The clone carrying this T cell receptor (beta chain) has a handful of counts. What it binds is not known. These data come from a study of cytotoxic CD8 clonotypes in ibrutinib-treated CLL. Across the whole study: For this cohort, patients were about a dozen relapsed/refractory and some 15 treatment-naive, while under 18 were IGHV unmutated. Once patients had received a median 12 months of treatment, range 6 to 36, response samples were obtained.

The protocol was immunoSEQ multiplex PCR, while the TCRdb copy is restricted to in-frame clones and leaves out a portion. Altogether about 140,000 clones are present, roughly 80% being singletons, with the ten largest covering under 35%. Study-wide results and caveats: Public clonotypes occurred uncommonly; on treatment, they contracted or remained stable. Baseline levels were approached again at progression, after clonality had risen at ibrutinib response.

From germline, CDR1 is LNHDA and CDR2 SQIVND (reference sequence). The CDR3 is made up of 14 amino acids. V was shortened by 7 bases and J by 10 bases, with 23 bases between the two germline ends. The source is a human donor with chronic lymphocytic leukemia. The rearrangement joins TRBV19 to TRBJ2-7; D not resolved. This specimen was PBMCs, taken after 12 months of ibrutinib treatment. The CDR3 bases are TGTGCCAGTACGGAAGGGTTAGGTTCAAAGGTCCAGTACTTC. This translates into CASTEGLGSKVQYF.